The 23 T cell receptor beta chains below come from one sample, sequenced in a study of radiotherapy plus CTLA-4 blockade in lung cancer. Method: immunoSEQ multiplex PCR; TCRdb's copy keeps in-frame clones and lacks some. The table includes roughly 45,000 clones, about 67% detected once. The input for sequencing was peripheral blood, taken from a patient treated with radiotherapy plus ipilimumab. The receptors originated from a human donor with non-small cell lung cancer who had a partial response to radiotherapy plus ipilimumab.

The rearrangement links TRBV9 to TRBJ2-4; 7 nucleotides agree with TRBD2. The ends lost 3 bases at V and 6 bases at J; junction bases unmatched: 3. Germline V gene sequence: CDR1 SGDLS, CDR2 YYNGEE. The CDR3 length is 13 residues. CDR3 loop: CASSEAGANIQYF. CDR3 nucleotide sequence: TGTGCCAGCAGCGAGGCGGGAGCAAACATTCAGTACTTC.

The CDR3 DNA follows: TGTGCCAGCAGCGCTGGGACAGTACGATCGAATATCCTCGCCAAATCGCAGTATTTT. Amino acids: CASSAGTVRSNILAKSQYF. The chain combines TRBV5-6 with TRBJ2-3; 7 nucleotides agree with TRBD1. This CDR3 spans 19 amino acids. Germline values: CDR1 SGHDT, CDR2 YYEEEE. Germline trimming cut 4 bases from V and 10 bases from J; bases unmatched to any gene: 27.

The V and J genes are TRBV9 and TRBJ1-1, with D possibly matching TRBD1 (5 bases). V was shortened by 5 bases and J by 4 bases, with 15 bases between the two germline ends. This CDR3 contains 14 residues. Germline lookup yields CDR1 SGDLS and CDR2 YYNGEE. CDR3 bases: TGTGCCAGCAGTGCTTCTCAGGGATTCACTGAAGCTTTCTTT. This sequence encodes CASSASQGFTEAFF.

This chain connects TRBV7-6 to TRBJ1-4; 8 nucleotides align to TRBD1. The CDR3 has 15 amino acids. J lost 8 bases, V lost 5 bases, and 10 bases had no gene match. Germline V gives CDR1 SGHVS, CDR2 FNYEAQ. The CDR3 reads CASSPWTGFTEKLFF. The CDR3, as DNA: TGTGCCAGCAGCCCGTGGACAGGGTTTACGGAAAAACTGTTTTTT.

The rearrangement joins TRBV29-1 to TRBJ2-3; 14 bases are shared with TRBD2. Germline values: CDR1 SQVTM, CDR2 ANQGSEA. The CDR3 consists of 15 residues. V gave up 7 bases and J gave up 4 bases; unmatched junction bases: 7. The CDR3 spells CSAGGTSGGADTQYF. CDR3 DNA sequence: TGCAGCGCCGGGGGGACTAGCGGGGGAGCAGATACGCAGTATTTT.

With regard to this clone: Other DNA sequences in this sample translate to the same CDR3. V is TRBV18 and J is TRBJ1-1; 7 bases fit TRBD1. This CDR3 has 16 residues. The V segment lost 6 bases and the J segment 0 bases; nucleotides outside the gene matches: 10. In germline, CDR1 is KGHSH, CDR2 LQKENI. CDR3 sequence: CASSPRRTGLNTEAFF. In nucleotides, the CDR3 is TGTGCCAGCTCGCCTCGAAGGACAGGTTTGAACACTGAAGCTTTCTTT.

J is TRBJ1-2 and V is TRBV7-6; unclear D gene. The CDR3 consists of 14 residues. From germline, CDR1 is SGHVS and CDR2 FNYEAQ. With 5 bases removed from V and 4 bases from J, the gap between germline ends came to 14 bases. The CDR3 sequence: CASSPREESYGYTF. CDR3 DNA sequence: TGTGCCAGCAGCCCGCGAGAGGAATCCTATGGCTACACCTTC.

V is TRBV5-1 and J is TRBJ2-5; 12 bases map to TRBD2. From germline, CDR1 is SGHRS and CDR2 YFSETQ. Trimming removed 4 bases from V and 0 bases from J; junction bases left unmatched: 13. The CDR3 is 19 amino acids. The CDR3 is CASSGRYRTSGIHQETQYF. The CDR3 DNA is TGCGCCAGCAGCGGACGATACCGGACTAGCGGGATCCACCAAGAGACCCAGTACTTC.

This clone has only one observation. The rearrangement links TRBV6-6 to TRBJ2-1; D ambiguous. Germline V CDR1 and CDR2: MNHNY, SVGAGI (reference sequence). The length of the CDR3 is 15 residues. V was pared by 7 bases and J by 0 bases, with 13 bases between. This chain's CDR3 is CASNPSSRSYNEQFF. CDR3 sequence (DNA): TGTGCCAGCAACCCGAGTAGCCGCTCCTACAATGAGCAGTTCTTC.

This clone was seen more than once but under ten times. At one end, the junction sequence differs from germline, possibly due to a read error. The rearrangement joins TRBV6-6 to TRBJ1-4; D is undetermined. This CDR3 region has 12 residues. In germline, CDR1 is MNHNY, CDR2 SVGAGI (reference sequence). The CDR3: CASSGTSEKLFF. The DNA of the CDR3 is TGTGCCAGCAGTGGAACTAGTGAAAAACTGTTTTTT.

The chain links TRBV6-6 to TRBJ2-3; D unclear. Germline V CDR1 and CDR2: MNHNY, SVGAGI (reference sequence). The ends were cut back, 7 bases at V and 7 bases at J, with 15 bases in the middle. This CDR3 has 13 residues. CDR3 in DNA: TGTGCCAGCACCTTATCGACTCCGCATACGCAGTATTTT. It encodes CASTLSTPHTQYF.

V and J are TRBV19 and TRBJ2-2, with a weak D call TRBD2 (6 bases). This CDR3 has 16 residues. V shed 3 bases and J shed 4 bases, with 15 bases lying between them. CDR1 LNHDA and CDR2 SQIVND come from the germline V gene (reference sequence). The CDR3 reads CASSILAGRATGELFF. CDR3 in DNA: TGTGCCAGTAGTATCCTGGCGGGAAGGGCCACCGGGGAGCTGTTTTTT.

This rearrangement joins TRBV5-8 to TRBJ2-5, with D unresolved. V gave up 5 bases and J gave up 2 bases, with 10 bases separating them. The CDR3 has 13 residues. The germline V gene encodes CDR1 SGHTS and CDR2 YDEGEE. The CDR3 loop reads CASRPLVQETQYF. CDR3 nucleotides: TGTGCCAGCAGGCCCTTAGTTCAAGAGACCCAGTACTTC. Variable domain in full (rest from reference TRBV5-8 and TRBJ2-5): EAGVTQSPTHLIKTRGQQATLRCSPISGHTSVYWYQQALGLGLQFLLWYDEGEERNRGNFPPRFSGRQFPNYSSELNVNALELEDSALYLCASRPLVQETQYFGPGTRLLVL.

The chain employs TRBV4-2 and TRBJ2-1; 7 bases are a match to TRBD2. The germline V gene encodes CDR1 LGHNA and CDR2 YNFKEQ. This CDR3 spans 17 amino acids. Trimming cost V 0 bases and J 4 bases; bases outside gene matches: 9. The CDR3 loop is CASSQEAQWEGYNEQFF. The CDR3 coding sequence is TGTGCCAGCAGCCAAGAGGCCCAATGGGAGGGTTACAATGAGCAGTTCTTC.

V gene TRBV28 combines with J gene TRBJ1-3; no clear D. Deletions cut 6 bases from V and 3 bases from J, with 12 bases between. Per germline, CDR1 MDHEN and CDR2 SYDVKM. The CDR3 sequence is 14 residues long. CDR3 region: CASSLDTSGNTIYF. DNA of the CDR3: TGTGCCAGCAGCCTCGACACAAGTGGAAACACCATATATTTT.

This chain joins TRBV9 and TRBJ2-5; TRBD2 agrees at 8 bases. The germline gives CDR1 SGDLS, CDR2 YYNGEE. There are 15 residues in the CDR3. The J segment lost 1 base and the V segment lost 2 bases, leaving 4 bases of the junction unmatched. CDR3 in DNA: TGTGCCAGCAGCGTTGGTAGCGGGGCCCAAGAGACCCAGTACTTC. Amino acid sequence: CASSVGSGAQETQYF.

This clone appeared once. The V and J genes are TRBV9 and TRBJ2-1; 9 positions match TRBD1. V lost 4 bases to trimming and J lost 6 bases; unmatched junction nucleotides: 8. Looked up from germline, CDR1 is SGDLS and CDR2 is YYNGEE. The CDR3 extends over 15 amino acids. CDR3 sequence: CASSLQGAWGNEQFF. The CDR3 bases are TGTGCCAGCAGCCTACAGGGGGCCTGGGGCAATGAGCAGTTCTTC.

This chain joins TRBV7-2 and TRBJ2-7; 15 positions agree with TRBD2. Germline V gene data show CDR1 as SGHTA and CDR2 as FQGNSA. Germline trimming cut 5 bases from V and 0 bases from J; bases unmatched to any gene: 8. The CDR3 contains 18 residues. DNA of the CDR3: TGTGCCAGCAGCCCCGGACTAGCGGGGGGGCCCCGCTCCTACGAGCAGTACTTC. Translation: CASSPGLAGGPRSYEQYF. The variable domain in full, with the rest retrieved from reference TRBV7-2 and TRBJ2-7, is GAGVSQSPSNKVTEKGKDVELRCDPISGHTALYWYRQSLGQGLEFLIYFQGNSAPDKSGLPSDRFSAERTGGSVSTLTIQRTQQEDSAVYLCASSPGLAGGPRSYEQYFGPGTRLTVT.

The chain combines TRBV27 with TRBJ2-2, with a tentative D call TRBD2 (6 bases). The CDR3 is 16 residues long. CDR1 MNHEY and CDR2 SMNVEV come from the germline V gene (reference sequence). Trimming left V 4 bases short and J 6 bases short, with 18 bases between. CDR3 DNA: TGTGCCAGCAGTTGGGCTTGGGGGGAAGAAGCCGGGGAGCTGTTTTTT. Protein product: CASSWAWGEEAGELFF.

DNA of the CDR3: TGTGCCAGCAGCGGAAACAGGGGGAACACTGAAGCTTTCTTT. This gives the protein CASSGNRGNTEAFF. The chain couples TRBV5-5 to TRBJ1-1; 7 positions match TRBD1. Germline trimming cut 4 bases from V and 1 base from J; bases unmatched to any gene: 4. The CDR3 has 14 amino acids. CDR1 is SGHKS and CDR2 is YYEKEE in the germline V gene (reference sequence). The full variable domain, completed using reference TRBV5-5 and TRBJ1-1, is DAGVTQSPTHLIKTRGQQVTLRCSPISGHKSVSWYQQVLGQGPQFIFQYYEKEERGRGNFPDRFSARQFPNYSSELNVNALLLGDSALYLCASSGNRGNTEAFFGQGTRLTVV.

The chain joins TRBV18 to TRBJ2-3, with 9 bases fitting TRBD2. Germline CDR1 KGHSH, CDR2 LQKENI. V trimming: 3 bases; J trimming: 4 bases; junction bases outside the gene matches: 8. This CDR3 comprises 16 residues. CDR3 sequence: CASSPQAGGGADTQYF. The CDR3 DNA follows: TGTGCCAGCTCACCTCAAGCGGGAGGAGGCGCAGATACGCAGTATTTT.

The chain joins TRBV15 to TRBJ2-3; 7 bases are shared with TRBD2. Trimming removed 5 bases from V and 2 bases from J; junction bases left unmatched: 10. CDR1 is LNHNV and CDR2 is YYDKDF in the germline V gene (reference sequence). The CDR3 has 16 residues. This chain's CDR3 is CATSLPSGAITDTQYF. DNA of the CDR3: TGTGCCACCAGCTTGCCTAGCGGAGCCATCACAGATACGCAGTATTTT.

This clone showed up just a few times. The chain recombines TRBV7-8 with TRBJ2-3; D possibly corresponds to TRBD1 (6 bases). CDR1 SGHVS and CDR2 FQNEAQ come from the germline V gene. The CDR3 length is 15 residues. Trimming left V 5 bases short and J 11 bases short, with 23 bases between. The CDR3 DNA sequence: TGTGCCAGCAGCCCTATGGGGACCGGGACACCTAAGCAGTATTTT. It is translated as CASSPMGTGTPKQYF. The whole variable domain, remainder taken from reference TRBV7-8 and TRBJ2-3, is GAGVSQSPRYKVAKRGQDVALRCDPISGHVSLFWYQQALGQGPEFLTYFQNEAQLDKSGLPSDRFFAERPEGSVSTLKIQRTQQEDSAVYLCASSPMGTGTPKQYFGPGTRLTVL.